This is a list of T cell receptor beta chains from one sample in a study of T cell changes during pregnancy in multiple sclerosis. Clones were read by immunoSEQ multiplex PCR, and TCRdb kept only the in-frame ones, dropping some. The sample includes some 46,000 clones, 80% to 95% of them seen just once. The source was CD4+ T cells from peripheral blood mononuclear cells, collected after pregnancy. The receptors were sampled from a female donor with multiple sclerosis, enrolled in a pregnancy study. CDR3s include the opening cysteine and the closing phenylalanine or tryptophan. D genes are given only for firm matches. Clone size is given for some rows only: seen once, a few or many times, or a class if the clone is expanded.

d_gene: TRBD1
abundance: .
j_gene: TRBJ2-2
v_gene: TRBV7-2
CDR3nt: TGTGCCAGACCCCGGTCAGGGGGCAGGGGGACCGGGGAGCTGTTTTTT
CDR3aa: CARPRSGGRGTGELFF

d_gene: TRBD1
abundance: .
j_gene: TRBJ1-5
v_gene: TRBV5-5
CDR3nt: TGTGCCAGCAGCGGAGGGACAGGGGAAAATCAGCCCCAGCATTTT
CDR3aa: CASSGGTGENQPQHF

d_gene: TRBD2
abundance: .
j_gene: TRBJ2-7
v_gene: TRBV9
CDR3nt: TGTGCCAGCAGCCGTGCGGGAGCCTCCTACGAGCAGTACTTC
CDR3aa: CASSRAGASYEQYF

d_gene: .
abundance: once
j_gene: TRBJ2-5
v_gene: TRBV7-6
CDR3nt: TGTGCCAGCAGCGCTAGACAAGAGACCCAGTACTTC
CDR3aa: CASSARQETQYF

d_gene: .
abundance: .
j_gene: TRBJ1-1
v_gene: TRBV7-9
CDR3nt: TGTGCCAGCAAAGTAGAGGTTGGTACTGAAGCTTTCTTT
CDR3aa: CASKVEVGTEAFF

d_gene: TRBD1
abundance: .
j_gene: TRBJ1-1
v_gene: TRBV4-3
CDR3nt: TGCGCCAGCAGCCAAAGGACAGGGCAGACTGAAGCTTTCTTT
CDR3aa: CASSQRTGQTEAFF

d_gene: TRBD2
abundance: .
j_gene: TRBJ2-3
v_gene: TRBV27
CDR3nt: TGTGCCAGCAGAGTAGCGGGAGGGCCTCCAGATACGCAGTATTTT
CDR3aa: CASRVAGGPPDTQYF

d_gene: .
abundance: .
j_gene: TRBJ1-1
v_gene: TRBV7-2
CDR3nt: TGTGCCAGCAGCTTAGTGCTAGGGGGGAACACTGAAGCTTTCTTT
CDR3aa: CASSLVLGGNTEAFF

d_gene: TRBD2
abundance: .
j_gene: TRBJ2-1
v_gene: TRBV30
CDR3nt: TGTGCCTGGAGTGTGGGACTAGCGGGAGGGCCCTACAATGAGCAGTTCTTC
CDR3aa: CAWSVGLAGGPYNEQFF

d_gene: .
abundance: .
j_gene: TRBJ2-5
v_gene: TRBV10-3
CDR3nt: TGTGCCATCAGTGCCCGAACGGGACAAGAGACCCAGTACTTC
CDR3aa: CAISARTGQETQYF

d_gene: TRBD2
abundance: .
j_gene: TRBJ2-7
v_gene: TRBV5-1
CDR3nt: TGCGCCAGCAGCTTGGTTGCGCTAGCGGGAATGTACGAGCAGTACTTC
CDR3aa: CASSLVALAGMYEQYF

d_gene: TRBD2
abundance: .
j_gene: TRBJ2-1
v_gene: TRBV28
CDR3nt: TGTGTCTCAGGGACTAGCGGGCTTTGGGGTAGCTCCTACAATGAGCAGTTCTTC
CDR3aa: CVSGTSGLWGSSYNEQFF

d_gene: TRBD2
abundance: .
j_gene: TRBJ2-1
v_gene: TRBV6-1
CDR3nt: TGTGCCAGCAGTGAAGCCCCTCCGACTAGCGGGAGAACCCATGAGCAGTTCTTC
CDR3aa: CASSEAPPTSGRTHEQFF

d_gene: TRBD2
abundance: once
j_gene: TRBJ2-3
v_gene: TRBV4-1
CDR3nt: TGCGCCAGCAGCCTGCGGGAGATCAGGGCAGATACGCAGTATTTT
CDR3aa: CASSLREIRADTQYF

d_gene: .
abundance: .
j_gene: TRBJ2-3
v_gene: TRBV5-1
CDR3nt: TGCGCCAGCAGCTCGACAGAGATATTCACAGATACGCAGTATTTT
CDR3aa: CASSSTEIFTDTQYF

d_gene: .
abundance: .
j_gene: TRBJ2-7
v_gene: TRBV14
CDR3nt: TGTGCCAGCAGATCCGACGCGGCCTACGAGCAGTACTTC
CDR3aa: CASRSDAAYEQYF

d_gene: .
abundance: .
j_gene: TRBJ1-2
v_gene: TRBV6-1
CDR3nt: TGTGCCAGCAGTGAAGCGACTAATGGCTACACCTTC
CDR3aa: CASSEATNGYTF

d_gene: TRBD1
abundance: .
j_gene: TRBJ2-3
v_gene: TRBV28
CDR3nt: TGTGCCAGCAGCTTGGACAGGGGAAGAACAGATACGCAGTATTTT
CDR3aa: CASSLDRGRTDTQYF

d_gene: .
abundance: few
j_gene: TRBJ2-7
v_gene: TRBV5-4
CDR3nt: TGTGCCAGCAGCTTGGTCGGGGGGCTACAGCTCTACGAGCAGTACTTC
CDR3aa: CASSLVGGLQLYEQYF

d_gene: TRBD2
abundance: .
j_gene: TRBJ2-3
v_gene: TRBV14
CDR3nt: TGTGCCAGCCGCCGGTCTAGCGGGAGCTTCACAGATACGCAGTATTTT
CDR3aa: CASRRSSGSFTDTQYF

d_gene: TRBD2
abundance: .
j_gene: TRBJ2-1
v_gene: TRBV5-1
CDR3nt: TGCGCCAGCAGCCTGGGACTAGTAGACAATGAGCAGTTCTTC
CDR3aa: CASSLGLVDNEQFF

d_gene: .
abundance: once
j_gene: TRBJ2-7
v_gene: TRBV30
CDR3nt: TGTGCCTGGAGTGGTAAACAGTACGAGCAGTACTTC
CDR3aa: CAWSGKQYEQYF

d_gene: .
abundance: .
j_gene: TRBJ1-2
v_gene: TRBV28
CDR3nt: TGTGCCAGCAGTCCTCCCCTTATCTATGGCTACACCTTC
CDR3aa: CASSPPLIYGYTF

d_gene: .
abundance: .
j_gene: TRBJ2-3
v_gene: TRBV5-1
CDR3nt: TGCGCCAGCAGCTCCCAGTCAGGGGCAGCAGATACGCAGTATTTT
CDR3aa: CASSSQSGAADTQYF

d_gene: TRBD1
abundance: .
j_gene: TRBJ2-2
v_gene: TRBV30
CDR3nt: TGTGCGGTGGACAGGGAAGTTTTCCCCGGGGAGCTGTTTTTT
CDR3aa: CAVDREVFPGELFF

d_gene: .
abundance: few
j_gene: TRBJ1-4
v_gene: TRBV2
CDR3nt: TGTGCCAGCAGCCTGCTCCCCCAGGGGAGTGAAAAACTGTTTTTT
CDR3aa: CASSLLPQGSEKLFF

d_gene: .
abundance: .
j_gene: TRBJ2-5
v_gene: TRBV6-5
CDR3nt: TGTGCCAGCACCTTTGACCAGGGATCTCAGACCCAGTACTTC
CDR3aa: CASTFDQGSQTQYF

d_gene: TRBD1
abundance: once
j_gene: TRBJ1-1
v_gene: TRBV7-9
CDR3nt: TGTGCCAGCAGCTTAGATCGGACAGGGGCGAGTTTCTTT
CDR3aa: CASSLDRTGASFF

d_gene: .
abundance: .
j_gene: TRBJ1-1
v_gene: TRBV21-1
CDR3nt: TGTGCCAGCACCTCCGTCCGGGAGGAGACTGAAGCTTTCTTT
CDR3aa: CASTSVREETEAFF

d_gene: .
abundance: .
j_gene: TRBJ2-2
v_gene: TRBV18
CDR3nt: TGTGCCAGCTCACCAGGGGCGTCCGGGGAGCTGTTTTTT
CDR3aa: CASSPGASGELFF

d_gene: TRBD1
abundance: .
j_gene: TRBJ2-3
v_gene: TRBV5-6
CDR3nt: TGTGCCAGCAGCTTCCTAGGACAGGGGGCGGTACGTACGCAGTATTTT
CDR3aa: CASSFLGQGAVRTQYF

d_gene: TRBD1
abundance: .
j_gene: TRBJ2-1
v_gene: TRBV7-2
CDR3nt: TGTGCCAGCAGCTACCAACCGGGACAGGGTTACAATGAGCAGTTCTTC
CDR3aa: CASSYQPGQGYNEQFF

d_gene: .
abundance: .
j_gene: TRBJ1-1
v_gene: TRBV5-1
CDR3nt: TGCGCCAGCACCTCAGGGTGGGGGAACACTGAAGCTTTCTTT
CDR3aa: CASTSGWGNTEAFF

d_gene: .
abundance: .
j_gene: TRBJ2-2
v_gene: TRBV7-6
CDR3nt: TGTGCCAGGAATCGACAGATTCGAAGTTGGACCGGGGAGCTGTTTTTT
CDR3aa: CARNRQIRSWTGELFF

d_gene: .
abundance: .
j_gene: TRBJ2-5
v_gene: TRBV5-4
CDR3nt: TGTGCCAGCAGCCGGGATTCGCAAGAGACCCAGTACTTC
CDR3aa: CASSRDSQETQYF

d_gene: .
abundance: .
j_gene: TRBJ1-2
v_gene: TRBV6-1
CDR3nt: TGTGCCAGCAGTGAAGGAGGGACGGGAGCTAACTATGGCTACACCTTC
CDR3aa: CASSEGGTGANYGYTF

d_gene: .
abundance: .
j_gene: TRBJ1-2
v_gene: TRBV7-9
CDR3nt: TGTGCCAGCAGCTTAGGCGAGGGGAGGGGTGGCTACACCTTC
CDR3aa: CASSLGEGRGGYTF

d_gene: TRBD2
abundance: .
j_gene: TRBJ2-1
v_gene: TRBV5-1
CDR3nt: TGCGCCAGCAGCTTGCCTAGCGGGGTCTCCTACAATGAGCAGTTCTTC
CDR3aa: CASSLPSGVSYNEQFF

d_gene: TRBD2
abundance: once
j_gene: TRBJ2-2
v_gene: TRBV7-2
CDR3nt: TGTGCCAGCAGCCTCACTAGCGGGAGGAAGAACACCGGGGAGCTGTTTTTT
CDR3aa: CASSLTSGRKNTGELFF

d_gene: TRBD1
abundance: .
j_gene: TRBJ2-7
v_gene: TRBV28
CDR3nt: TGTGCCAGCCCCCCGGGACAGGCTCTCCCTACATCCTACGAGCAGTACTTC
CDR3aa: CASPPGQALPTSYEQYF

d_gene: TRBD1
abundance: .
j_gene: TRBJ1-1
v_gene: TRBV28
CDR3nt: TGTGCCAGCAGTTTATGGGGACAGGGGAGGACTGAAGCTTTCTTT
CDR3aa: CASSLWGQGRTEAFF

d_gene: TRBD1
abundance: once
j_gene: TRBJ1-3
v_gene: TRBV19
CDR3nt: TGTGCCAGTAGTATAAGGGGGCCCGGAAACACCATATATTTT
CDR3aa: CASSIRGPGNTIYF

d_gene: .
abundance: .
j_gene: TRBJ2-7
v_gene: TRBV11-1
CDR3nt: TGTGCCAGCAGCTTACCAGGGGCTCCAACCTACGAGCAGTACTTC
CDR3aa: CASSLPGAPTYEQYF

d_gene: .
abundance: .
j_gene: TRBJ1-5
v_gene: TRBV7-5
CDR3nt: TGTGTATTTCCTTATGGGCAGAGGGATCAGCCCCAGCATTTT
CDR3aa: CVFPYGQRDQPQHF

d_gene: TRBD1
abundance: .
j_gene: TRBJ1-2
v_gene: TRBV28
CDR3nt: TGTGCCAGCAGGGAGACAGGGGGGAGTTATGGCTACACCTTC
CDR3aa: CASRETGGSYGYTF

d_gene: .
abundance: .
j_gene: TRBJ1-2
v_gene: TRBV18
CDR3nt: TGTGCCAGCTCACCTACGGACAGAAACTATGGCTACACCTTC
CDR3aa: CASSPTDRNYGYTF

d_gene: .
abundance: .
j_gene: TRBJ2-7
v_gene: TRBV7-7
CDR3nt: TGTGCCAGCAGCTTAGCGCATAAGCACGAGCAGTACTTC
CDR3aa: CASSLAHKHEQYF

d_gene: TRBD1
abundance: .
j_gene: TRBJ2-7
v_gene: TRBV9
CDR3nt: TGTGCCAGCAGCGCTACTGACAGGGCGCTCCACGAGCAGTACTTC
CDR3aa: CASSATDRALHEQYF

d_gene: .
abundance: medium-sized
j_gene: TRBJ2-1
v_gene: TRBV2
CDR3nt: TGTGCCAGCAGTGATGTCGGGACAATTGAGCAGTTCTTC
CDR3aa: CASSDVGTIEQFF

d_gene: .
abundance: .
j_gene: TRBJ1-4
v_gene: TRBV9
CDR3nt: TGTGCCAGCAGCGTAGGAGGGCGGGGTCTCGGGGAAAAACTGTTTTTT
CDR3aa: CASSVGGRGLGEKLFF

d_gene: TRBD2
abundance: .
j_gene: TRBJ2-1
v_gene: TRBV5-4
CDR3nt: TGTGCCAGCAGCCCCGGGACTAGCGGGAGGAATGGCGATGAGCAGTTCTTC
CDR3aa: CASSPGTSGRNGDEQFF

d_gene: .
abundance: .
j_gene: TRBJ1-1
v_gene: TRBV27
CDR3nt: TGTGCCAGCAATAGGGGAACTGAAGCTTTCTTT
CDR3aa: CASNRGTEAFF

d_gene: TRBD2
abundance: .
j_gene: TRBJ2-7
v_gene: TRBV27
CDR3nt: TGTGCCAGCAGGGCCCGGGGGAGGGTCGAGCAGTACTTC
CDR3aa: CASRARGRVEQYF

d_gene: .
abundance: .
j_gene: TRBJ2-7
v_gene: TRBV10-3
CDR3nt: TGTGCCATCAGCCCCTCACAGGTTGTGGACGAGCAGTACTTC
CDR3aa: CAISPSQVVDEQYF

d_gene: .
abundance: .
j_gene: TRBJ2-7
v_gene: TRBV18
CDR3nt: TGTGCCAGCTCACCCGGAGGTGGGAAGCAGGCCTACGAGCAGTACTTC
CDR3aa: CASSPGGGKQAYEQYF